Given below is one T cell receptor (beta chain) in context. Antigen unknown. DNA at around 210 ng, about 30,000 T cell genomes, went into sorted-subset replicate PCRs. Measured with immunoSEQ multiplex PCR; TCRdb has only the in-frame clones, and not every one. This table has about 650,000 clones, 95% to 96% appearing once. This sample was included in a study of shared clonotypes between healthy human individuals. Terminally differentiated effector memory CD45RA+ cells were excluded from the naive CD8 cells, which were CD45RO-negative and positively selected for CCR7. The germline V and J ends were trimmed by 4 bases and 3 bases, with 11 bases remaining between them. This CDR3 spans 13 amino acids. Germline V CDR1 and CDR2: SGHDT, YYEEEE. General study findings and limits: Against clonotypes common to all four donors, non-shared ones had lower generation probabilities. The genetic and exposure-history diversity represented was limited by few donors.

The source material was naive CD8+ T cells sorted from blood. This clonotype was obtained from a woman in her 30s in good health. The rearrangement links TRBV5-6 to TRBJ2-7; D ambiguous. This CDR3 reads CASSSPGLYEQYF. Written as DNA, the CDR3 is TGTGCCAGCAGCAGTCCCGGGCTCTACGAGCAGTACTTC.